The 27 T cell receptor beta chains below come from one sample, sequenced in a study of T-cell memory formation after mild COVID-19. TCRdb fed the 5' RACE reads into MiXCR, producing one record per CDR3 protein. Here the sample spans approximately 390,000 distinct CDR3 sequences, 15% to 20% being singletons. The sample was PBMCs or a T cell subset sorted from them (not recorded which). The receptors derive from a man aged 18 to 30 who had mild COVID-19 (a few samples of this study predate the infection). Cell type and time point are not known.

The chain joins TRBV12-3 or TRBV12-4 to TRBJ1-5; no reliable D call. This CDR3 is built from 12 residues. V was clipped by 6 bases and J by 5 bases, with 8 bases between them. CDR3: CASSTDYQPQHF. CDR3 sequence (DNA): TGTGCCAGCAGCACGGATTATCAGCCCCAGCATTTT.

This clonotype was counted only a few times. The rearrangement links TRBV27 to TRBJ2-7, with 7 bases identical to TRBD1. CDR3 size: 16 residues. The J segment lost 0 bases and the V segment lost 4 bases, leaving 9 bases of the junction unmatched. Germline CDR1 and CDR2: MNHEY and SMNVEV (reference sequence). The CDR3 DNA sequence: TGTGCCAGCAGTTCCCGTACAGGGGCTTTCTCCTACGAGCAGTACTTC. Its translation: CASSSRTGAFSYEQYF.

This clonotype was detected a few times. The V and J genes are TRBV20-1 and TRBJ2-4; D not certain. V was shortened by 1 base and J by 5 bases, with 15 bases between the two germline ends. This CDR3 region has 15 residues. The germline gives CDR1 DFQATT, CDR2 SNEGSKA (reference sequence). The CDR3 DNA reads as TGCAGTGCTAGAGGCCCCGAAGTAGGGCAAAACATTCAGTACTTC. Translated, it gives CSARGPEVGQNIQYF.

The V gene is TRBV30, the J gene TRBJ1-5; 9 bases map to TRBD1. J lost 0 bases, V lost 4 bases, and 10 bases had no gene match. CDR3 length equals 17 residues. Germline V lookup: CDR1 GTSNPN, CDR2 SVGIG (reference sequence). The CDR3 coding sequence is TGTGCCTGGAAAAGGGGGACAGGGTCAAATAGCAATCAGCCCCAGCATTTT. This codes for CAWKRGTGSNSNQPQHF.

This clonotype has only a few counts. The chain employs TRBV20-1 and TRBJ1-1; 9 bases align to TRBD1. Germline values: CDR1 DFQATT, CDR2 SNEGSKA (reference sequence). The CDR3 is 16 amino acids. V shed 0 bases and J 4 bases; nucleotides not matched to a gene: 9. CDR3: CSARDPGTGITTEAFF. The CDR3 bases are TGCAGTGCTAGAGATCCCGGGACAGGGATCACCACTGAAGCTTTCTTT.

This clonotype was counted many times. This sequence joins TRBV10-3 and TRBJ1-5; TRBD1 aligns across 9 bases. Germline V lookup: CDR1 ENHRY, CDR2 SYGVKD. The CDR3 runs to 12 residues. Trimming took 8 bases from V and 5 from J; bases not matched to a gene: 1. CDR3 loop: CAIGDRDQPQHF. In nucleotides, the CDR3 is TGTGCCATCGGGGACAGGGATCAGCCCCAGCATTTT.

This clonotype occurred a few times. The rearrangement uses TRBV3-1 and TRBJ1-5; possibly TRBD1 for D (5 bases). CDR1 is LGHDT and CDR2 is YNNKEL in the germline V gene (reference sequence). The ends were cut back, 5 bases at V and 4 bases at J, with 12 bases in the middle. There are 14 residues in the CDR3. CDR3 sequence: CASSGDPGNQPQHF. The CDR3 DNA follows: TGTGCCAGCAGCGGCGATCCAGGGAATCAGCCCCAGCATTTT.

This sequence joins TRBV2 and TRBJ2-7; the D gene is possibly TRBD1 (6 bases). Germline CDR1 SNHLY, CDR2 FYNNEI. This CDR3 contains 14 residues. Deletions cut 4 bases from V and 4 bases from J, with 14 bases between. DNA of the CDR3: TGTGCCAGCAGTGTCTACAGGGTTGGGTACGAGCAGTACTTC. This sequence encodes CASSVYRVGYEQYF. Based on the CDR3 plus reference TRBV2 and TRBJ2-7, the full variable domain is EPEVTQTPSHQVTQMGQEVILRCVPISNHLYFYWYRQILGQKVEFLVSFYNNEISEKSEIFDDQFSVERPDGSNFTLKIRSTKLEDSAMYFCASSVYRVGYEQYFGPGTRLTVT.

V is TRBV10-3 and J is TRBJ2-2, with 12 bases that match TRBD1. The germline CDR1 and CDR2 sequences are ENHRY and SYGVKD. The CDR3 is 18 amino acids. The J segment lost 4 bases and the V segment lost 4 bases, leaving 10 bases of the junction unmatched. CDR3 nucleotide sequence: TGTGCCATCAGTGGGCCGGGACAGGGGGCTATTGCCACCGGGGAGCTGTTTTTT. Amino acids: CAISGPGQGAIATGELFF.

The chain employs TRBV15 and TRBJ2-7; the D gene could be TRBD1 or TRBD2 (5 bases each). Germline lookup yields CDR1 LNHNV and CDR2 YYDKDF (reference sequence). The germline V and J ends were trimmed by 3 bases and 7 bases, with 25 bases remaining between them. The CDR3 spans 17 residues. The CDR3 spells CATSSQQRGSRGVEQYV. CDR3 bases: TGTGCCACCAGCAGTCAACAGAGGGGTTCCCGTGGTGTGGAGCAGTACGTC.

This rearrangement joins TRBV4-3 to TRBJ2-4, with 10 positions matching TRBD1. Germline V gene lookup returns CDR1 LGHNA and CDR2 YSLEER. This CDR3 comprises 15 residues. J gave up 8 bases and V 4 bases, and 8 bases lay outside the gene matches. CDR3 region: CASSPGWGTGDIQYF. The DNA for the CDR3 is TGCGCCAGCAGCCCCGGATGGGGGACAGGGGACATTCAGTACTTC.

This clonotype appeared once. The chain has TRBV6-2 or TRBV6-3 and TRBJ2-1, with D unresolved. This CDR3 contains 12 residues. V lost 5 bases and J 4 bases, leaving 6 bases between the germline ends. CDR1 MNHEY and CDR2 SVGEGT come from the germline V gene. In DNA form, the CDR3 reads TGTGCCAGCAGTCAAAATTACAATGAGCAGTTCTTC. The encoded protein is CASSQNYNEQFF.

The gene calls are TRBV5-6 and TRBJ2-2; no definite D call. V lost 2 bases and J 6 bases, leaving 8 bases between the germline ends. The CDR3 covers 13 residues. Germline V gives CDR1 SGHDT, CDR2 YYEEEE. CDR3 DNA sequence: TGTGCCAGCAGCTTTGTTTCCGCCGGGGAGCTGTTTTTT. It is translated as CASSFVSAGELFF.

The chain uses TRBV5-1 and TRBJ2-2; weak D call: TRBD2 (6 bases). The CDR3 runs to 16 residues. The germline V gene encodes CDR1 SGHRS and CDR2 YFSETQ. V was trimmed by 0 bases and J by 0 bases, leaving 9 bases between them. The CDR3 nucleotides read TGCGCCAGCAGCTTGGTGGGAGGTTCGAACACCGGGGAGCTGTTTTTT. It encodes CASSLVGGSNTGELFF.

The rearrangement uses TRBV29-1 and TRBJ2-5; TRBD1 matches 7 bases. CDR1 SQVTM and CDR2 ANQGSEA come from the germline V gene. The CDR3 is 16 amino acids. J gave up 2 bases and V 6 bases, and 15 bases lay outside the gene matches. The DNA for the CDR3 is TGCAGCGTCCAACCACCTGACCCGGGACAGCAAGAGACCCAGTACTTC. As protein: CSVQPPDPGQQETQYF.

This sequence joins TRBV12-3 or TRBV12-4 and TRBJ2-5; tentatively, D is TRBD1 or TRBD2 (5 bases each). The CDR3 is 14 residues long. The V gene lost 6 bases and the J gene lost 6 bases, with 17 bases spanning the gap. The CDR3 DNA reads TGTGCCAGCAGCTTGGCCGGGACCGGGAAGACCCAGTACTTC. Protein sequence: CASSLAGTGKTQYF.

This clonotype was counted only a few times. The rearrangement uses TRBV12-3 or TRBV12-4 and TRBJ1-4; D not resolved. This CDR3 is built from 12 residues. With 6 bases removed from V and 8 bases from J, the gap between germline ends came to 10 bases. CDR3 amino acids: CASRGNAEKLFF. The CDR3 DNA sequence: TGTGCCAGCAGGGGGAATGCCGAAAAACTGTTTTTT.

The J gene is TRBJ2-2, the V gene TRBV10-3; D not resolved. V was trimmed by 5 bases and J by 4 bases, leaving 11 bases between them. CDR1 is ENHRY, CDR2 SYGVKD, per germline. This CDR3 contains 14 residues. CDR3 sequence reads: CAISPLPSTGELFF. The CDR3 DNA sequence: TGTGCCATCAGTCCCCTCCCTAGCACCGGGGAGCTGTTTTTT.

This CDR3 is CATGWRGDEQYV. The CDR3 region has the DNA TGTGCCACAGGCTGGCGGGGGGACGAGCAGTACGTC. The chain couples TRBV10-3 to TRBJ2-7; TRBD2 aligns across 8 bases. The CDR3 is 12 residues long. The junction had 7 bases not matched to a gene; V was cut back by 10 bases and J by 5 bases. Germline V gene data show CDR1 as ENHRY and CDR2 as SYGVKD.

In this sample, this clonotype turned up many times. The V call is TRBV7-9, the J call TRBJ2-3; D unresolved. The germline V and J ends were trimmed by 2 bases and 5 bases, with 5 bases remaining between them. The CDR3 runs to 12 residues. Germline V gene lookup returns CDR1 SEHNR and CDR2 FQNEAQ (reference sequence). The CDR3 here is CASSLRVDTQYF. The CDR3 DNA sequence: TGTGCCAGCAGCTTAAGGGTAGATACGCAGTATTTT.

V usage is TRBV7-3 and J usage is TRBJ2-2; 8 bases are shared with TRBD1. The ends lost 4 bases at V and 7 bases at J; junction bases unmatched: 5. The CDR3 covers 14 residues. In germline, CDR1 is SGHTA, CDR2 FQGTGA. CDR3 region: CASSSGQAGGELFF. CDR3 coding DNA: TGTGCCAGCAGCTCGGGACAGGCGGGCGGGGAGCTGTTTTTT.

This clonotype was recorded at least ten times. The chain is built from TRBV27 and TRBJ1-1; 7 bases are shared with TRBD1. V was clipped by 8 bases and J by 4 bases; unmatched bases: 19. CDR1 and CDR2 (germline): MNHEY, SMNVEV (reference sequence). The CDR3 extends over 17 amino acids. The CDR3 region has the DNA TGTGCCAGCTTCACAGCAGGGGGTTTCGGGGGCGCCACTGAAGCTTTCTTT. The encoded protein is CASFTAGGFGGATEAFF.

The V gene is TRBV20-1, the J gene TRBJ1-2; TRBD1 aligns across 7 bases. The V segment lost 2 bases and the J segment 7 bases; nucleotides outside the gene matches: 4. There are 12 residues in the CDR3. Germline CDR1 DFQATT, CDR2 SNEGSKA (reference sequence). The CDR3 loop is CSARRGQGGYTF. The CDR3 region has the DNA TGCAGTGCTAGAAGGGGGCAGGGTGGCTACACCTTC.

The chain is built from TRBV11-2 and TRBJ2-3, with 9 bases matching TRBD1. This CDR3 has 12 residues. V was pared by 4 bases and J by 12 bases, with 5 bases of the junction left unmatched. Looked up from germline, CDR1 is SGHAT and CDR2 is FQNNGV. In nucleotides, the CDR3 is TGTGCCAGCAGCTCAGGACAGGGGATACAGTATTTT. This encodes CASSSGQGIQYF.

The rearrangement joins TRBV4-1 to TRBJ2-7; no firm D call. Germline CDR1 reads MGHRA; CDR2 reads YSYEKL. The CDR3 extends over 16 amino acids. Trimming stripped 2 bases from V and 0 bases from J, with 14 bases between. CDR3 loop: CASSQTTGSSSYEQYV. Written as DNA, the CDR3 is TGCGCCAGCAGCCAAACGACCGGCTCCAGCTCCTACGAGCAGTACGTC.

The chain has TRBV5-1 and TRBJ1-6; a possible D gene is TRBD1 (5 bases). Trimming removed 2 bases from V and 9 bases from J, with 9 bases in between. This CDR3 region has 13 residues. CDR1 is SGHRS and CDR2 is YFSETQ in the germline V gene. CDR3 DNA sequence: TGCGCCAGCAGCTTTTCCGGGGGTTCACCCCTCCACTTT. It encodes CASSFSGGSPLHF.

The chain links TRBV6-6 to TRBJ1-1, with TRBD1 matching 8 bases. Trimming at V came to 2 bases and at J to 8 bases, leaving 4 bases not matched to a gene. The germline V gene has CDR1 MNHNY and CDR2 SVGAGI (reference sequence). The CDR3 consists of 13 residues. As DNA, the CDR3 is TGTGCCAGCAGTTACCAGGGGGCTTGGGAAGCTTTCTTT. As protein: CASSYQGAWEAFF.